A single sample is the source of the 30 T cell receptor beta chains below, sequenced in a study of cytomegalovirus exposure and HLA in healthy donors. Data came from immunoSEQ multiplex PCR; TCRdb stores just in-frame clones and leaves some out. The sample lists tens of thousands of clones; 90% to 95% were seen once. The sequencing input was PBMCs. These receptors all stem from a young woman in good health and CMV-seronegative.

Worth noting for this clone: Sequence at one end of the junction differs from germline and may be a read error. The sample holds other DNA sequences that translate to the same CDR3. The chain employs TRBV5-1 and TRBJ2-5, with 9 bases fitting TRBD2. Per germline, CDR1 SGHRS and CDR2 YFSETQ. The CDR3 runs to 16 residues. CDR3 residues: CASSWKSGGPARTQYF. The CDR3 bases are TGCGCCAGTAGCTGGAAAAGCGGGGGGCCCGCGAGGACCCAGTACTTC. Together with reference TRBV5-1 and TRBJ2-5, the CDR3 gives the full variable domain: KAGVTQTPRYLIKTRGQQVTLSCSPISGHRSVSWYQQTPGQGLQFLFEYFSETQRNKGNFPGRFSGRQFSNSRSEMNVSTLELGDSALYLCASSWKSGGPARTQYFGPGTRLLVL.

The rearrangement joins TRBV5-1 to TRBJ2-1; a weak D match, TRBD2 (6 bases). Trimming left V 2 bases short and J 10 bases short, with 19 bases between. This CDR3 spans 15 amino acids. From germline, CDR1 is SGHRS and CDR2 YFSETQ. CDR3 DNA: TGCGCCAGCAGCTTCAACGGGGGTGGATATAAGGAGCAGTTCTTC. It translates to CASSFNGGGYKEQFF.

On this clone: An end of the junction differs from the germline gene, which may be a read error. Written as DNA, the CDR3 is TGTGCCAGTAGTCCGAAGATAACGGGAGTTTCGGATTTT. Protein product: CASSPKITGVSDF. The J gene is TRBJ1-5, the V gene TRBV19; D uncertain. Germline CDR1 is LNHDA and CDR2 is SQIVND (reference sequence). The CDR3 is 13 amino acids. Variable domain in full (rest from reference TRBV19 and TRBJ1-5): DGGITQSPKYLFRKEGQNVTLSCEQNLNHDAMYWYRQDPGQGLRLIYYSQIVNDFQKGDIAEGYSVSREKKESFPLTVTSAQKNPTAFYLCASSPKITGVSDFGDGTRLSIL.

CDR3 region: CASSQTNRGNQPQHF. CDR3 coding DNA: TGCGCCAGCAGCCAAACGAACAGGGGAAATCAGCCCCAGCATTTT. V is TRBV4-3 and J is TRBJ1-5, with TRBD1 identical over 7 bases. The V and J ends lost 2 bases and 4 bases, in that order; junction bases with no gene match: 5. CDR3 length: 15 amino acids. Germline V gene sequence: CDR1 LGHNA, CDR2 YSLEER.

This chain links TRBV7-9 with TRBJ2-7, with 10 bases identical to TRBD1. The CDR3 has 17 amino acids. With 5 bases clipped from V and 3 bases from J, the junction kept 13 bases outside the gene matches. Germline CDR1 is SEHNR and CDR2 is FQNEAQ (reference sequence). The CDR3 sequence: CASSPRDRGKGLYEQYF. The CDR3 DNA sequence: TGTGCCAGCAGCCCCCGGGACAGGGGTAAAGGGCTCTACGAGCAGTACTTC.

J is TRBJ2-1 and V is TRBV7-9; TRBD2 matches 7 bases. The CDR3 contains 17 residues. V lost 1 base to trimming and J lost 2 bases; unmatched junction nucleotides: 8. CDR1 SEHNR and CDR2 FQNEAQ come from the germline V gene (reference sequence). The DNA for the CDR3 is TGTGCCAGCAGCTTAGGTAGAGCGGGATTAACCTACAATGAGCAGTTCTTC. This encodes CASSLGRAGLTYNEQFF.

The genes are TRBV7-3 and TRBJ1-2, with 8 bases fitting TRBD1. The germline gives CDR1 SGHTA, CDR2 FQGTGA. The CDR3 spans 13 residues. V dropped 5 bases and J dropped 4; count of bases not matched to a gene: 3. Here the CDR3 reads CASSNDRGYGYTF. The CDR3 region has the DNA TGTGCCAGCAGCAACGACAGGGGCTATGGCTACACCTTC.

The genes are TRBV29-1 and TRBJ2-7; 10 nucleotides line up with TRBD2. This CDR3 comprises 14 residues. Germline V gene data show CDR1 as SQVTM and CDR2 as ANQGSEA. V shed 2 bases, J shed 6 bases, and the junction held 7 bases outside the gene matches. The CDR3 here is CSVEKAGGPSEQYF. The CDR3 coding sequence is TGCAGCGTTGAAAAAGCGGGGGGGCCGAGCGAGCAGTACTTC.

Written as DNA, the CDR3 is TGTGCCAGCAGAGGGGACAGGGGCTCCTACAATGAGCAGTTCTTC. It specifies CASRGDRGSYNEQFF. The chain employs TRBV6-1 and TRBJ2-1; TRBD1 matches at 10 bases. After removal of 6 bases from V and 0 bases from J, the junction contained 2 bases not matched to a gene. Germline CDR1 is MNHNS and CDR2 is SASEGT. This CDR3 region has 15 residues.

The table lists this clone with a count of one. The chain is built from TRBV2 and TRBJ2-7; weak D call: TRBD2 (6 bases). Trimming took 6 bases from V and 3 from J, leaving 15 bases between them. In germline, CDR1 is SNHLY, CDR2 FYNNEI. CDR3 size: 14 residues. The CDR3 DNA reads as TGTGCCAGCAGAGCAAGGGACTCGAGCTACGAGCAGTACTTC. This encodes CASRARDSSYEQYF.

This clone was observed a few times. The chain links TRBV5-1 to TRBJ2-7, with D possibly being TRBD1 (6 bases). CDR1 is SGHRS, CDR2 YFSETQ, per germline. The CDR3 has 14 residues. Trimming left V 4 bases short and J 0 bases short, with 11 bases between. CDR3 in DNA: TGCGCCAGCAGCCCTCGGGACAACTCCTACGAGCAGTACTTC. Translating gives CASSPRDNSYEQYF.

V usage is TRBV7-8 and J usage is TRBJ2-1; the match to TRBD2 covers 13 bases. Germline loops: CDR1 SGHVS, CDR2 FQNEAQ. The V segment lost 5 bases and the J segment 10 bases; nucleotides outside the gene matches: 14. The CDR3 extends over 17 amino acids. For the CDR3, the DNA is TGTGCCAGCAGCACTTACGGACTAGCGGGAGCGTCAGGGGAGCAGTTCTTC. Its translation: CASSTYGLAGASGEQFF.

The chain combines TRBV28 with TRBJ1-2; 8 bases line up with TRBD1. The CDR3 covers 14 residues. The J segment lost 4 bases and the V segment lost 7 bases, leaving 8 bases of the junction unmatched. The germline V gene encodes CDR1 MDHEN and CDR2 SYDVKM. The CDR3 loop reads CASNPPGGRYGYTF. In nucleotides, the CDR3 is TGTGCCAGCAACCCTCCAGGGGGCCGCTATGGCTACACCTTC.

This clone has just a few counts. The V call is TRBV6-1, the J call TRBJ2-1; a possible D gene is TRBD2 (5 bases). The CDR3 runs 15 residues. The V gene lost 10 bases and the J gene lost 12 bases, with 28 bases spanning the gap. Germline V gives CDR1 MNHNS, CDR2 SASEGT. The CDR3 bases are TGTGCCACCGACGAGGGCCCAGCAGAGGTGGGAATGCAGTTCTTC. It encodes CATDEGPAEVGMQFF.

The V call is TRBV6-6, the J call TRBJ1-1, with TRBD1 matching 12 bases. Germline V lookup: CDR1 MNHNY, CDR2 SVGAGI (reference sequence). V was clipped by 6 bases and J by 4 bases; unmatched bases: 9. The CDR3 totals 16 residues. The CDR3 loop reads CASSTGTGGFGTEAFF. CDR3 sequence (DNA): TGTGCCAGCAGCACCGGGACAGGGGGCTTTGGCACTGAAGCTTTCTTT.

The V and J genes are TRBV6-5 and TRBJ2-1; D remains ambiguous. The CDR3 covers 14 residues. Germline V gene sequence: CDR1 MNHEY, CDR2 SVGAGI. Trimming left V 7 bases short and J 9 bases short, with 19 bases between. CDR3 coding DNA: TGTGCCAGCACCGACTCTTACGGCCTGGCTGAGCAGTTCTTC. It translates to CASTDSYGLAEQFF.

This clone was observed a few times. The V and J genes are TRBV5-6 and TRBJ2-7; TRBD1 might be the D (6 bases). Between the trimmed V and J ends, which lost 3 bases and 2 bases, there was a span of 9 bases. CDR3 size: 13 residues. Per the germline V gene, CDR1 is SGHDT and CDR2 is YYEEEE. As DNA, the CDR3 is TGTGCCAGCAGCTCCACAGGGCCCTACGAGCAGTACTTC. The encoded protein is CASSSTGPYEQYF.

The V and J genes are TRBV4-1 and TRBJ2-7, with 10 nucleotides matching TRBD2. V trimming: 5 bases; J trimming: 3 bases; junction bases outside the gene matches: 4. The CDR3 totals 14 residues. Germline V gene sequence: CDR1 MGHRA, CDR2 YSYEKL. The CDR3 region is CASSETSGYYEQYF. The CDR3 DNA follows: TGCGCCAGCAGCGAGACTAGCGGGTACTACGAGCAGTACTTC.

Comment on this clone: An end of the junction does not agree with germline; a read error may underlie this. The rearrangement links TRBV5-1 to TRBJ2-7, with TRBD1 as a possible D gene (6 bases). The CDR3 is 15 amino acids. The germline V gene encodes CDR1 SGHRS and CDR2 YFSETQ. The CDR3 DNA reads as TGCGCCAGCAGGTTGGACAGTACCATCTCCTACGAGCAGTACTTC. This encodes CASRLDSTISYEQYF.

This clone has more than one count but fewer than ten. The CDR3 coding sequence is TGCGCCAGCAGTGAGTCGCAGGCTCAGCCCCAGCATTTT. This gives the protein CASSESQAQPQHF. The rearrangement joins TRBV10-1 to TRBJ1-5; D unclear. The germline V and J ends were trimmed by 0 bases and 6 bases, with 6 bases remaining between them. This CDR3 comprises 13 residues. Germline assignment: CDR1 WNHNN and CDR2 SYGVQD (reference sequence).

This chain uses TRBV2 with TRBJ1-1, with 8 bases that match TRBD1. CDR3 length: 16 amino acids. V lost 7 bases and J lost 0; bases outside the gene matches: 10. The V gene's germline CDR1 is SNHLY and CDR2 FYNNEI. DNA of the CDR3: TGTGCCAGCAATAACAGGGGGGGAACAGTGAACACTGAAGCTTTCTTT. It specifies CASNNRGGTVNTEAFF.

The V and J genes are TRBV7-3 and TRBJ2-5; TRBD2 matches 13 bases. Germline CDR1 is SGHTA and CDR2 is FQGTGA. The V segment lost 5 bases and the J segment 6 bases; nucleotides outside the gene matches: 6. This CDR3 comprises 15 residues. The CDR3 DNA is TGTGCCAGCAGCGTTACTAGCGGGGGGGCGCAGACCCAGTACTTC. Its translation: CASSVTSGGAQTQYF. The complete variable domain, with remaining parts taken from reference TRBV7-3 and TRBJ2-5, reads GAGVSQTPSNKVTEKGKYVELRCDPISGHTALYWYRQSLGQGPEFLIYFQGTGAADDSGLPNDRFFAVRPEGSVSTLKIQRTERGDSAVYLCASSVTSGGAQTQYFGPGTRLLVL.

V usage is TRBV2 and J usage is TRBJ2-1, with D possibly matching TRBD2 (6 bases). Germline lookup yields CDR1 SNHLY and CDR2 FYNNEI. Trimming took 7 bases from V and 7 from J, leaving 17 bases between them. The CDR3 is made up of 14 amino acids. The CDR3 is CASNRDSTVNEQFF. In DNA form, the CDR3 reads TGTGCCAGCAACCGGGACTCAACCGTAAATGAGCAGTTCTTC.

This chain uses TRBV23-1 with TRBJ2-7; D gene uncertain. Being an ORF, TRBV23-1 has a function that is uncertain. V lost 4 bases to trimming and J lost 4 bases, with 5 bases between them. This CDR3 region has 11 residues. Here the CDR3 DNA reads TGCGCCAGCAGTCGCGTTTACGAGCAGTACTTC. Protein: CASSRVYEQYF.

The chain couples TRBV30 to TRBJ1-2; no reliable D call. Trimming took off 3 bases at V and 4 bases at J, with 6 bases between the two ends. CDR1 is GTSNPN and CDR2 is SVGIG in the germline V gene (reference sequence). The CDR3 has 11 amino acids. CDR3 in amino acids: CAWSNTYGYTF. The CDR3 DNA sequence: TGTGCCTGGAGCAACACCTATGGCTACACCTTC.

The chain links TRBV4-1 to TRBJ1-2; 11 bases map to TRBD1. Per germline, CDR1 MGHRA and CDR2 YSYEKL. Trimming cost V 1 base and J 8 bases; bases outside gene matches: 9. The CDR3 runs 16 residues. The CDR3 DNA is TGCGCCAGCAGCCAAGCGACGGACAGGGGGCGCTGGGGCTACACCTTC. Its translation: CASSQATDRGRWGYTF.

This chain links TRBV10-3 with TRBJ2-1; TRBD1 agrees at 10 bases. Germline V CDR1 and CDR2: ENHRY, SYGVKD. J gave up 8 bases and V 6 bases, and 10 bases lay outside the gene matches. This CDR3 has 15 residues. CDR3 nucleotide sequence: TGTGCCATCAGCCCGCCCGCGACAGGGGGCCATGAGCAGTTCTTC. This translates into CAISPPATGGHEQFF.

The V call is TRBV6-1, the J call TRBJ2-7; 9 bases match TRBD2. After removal of 4 bases from V and 2 bases from J, the junction contained 3 bases not matched to a gene. This CDR3 contains 14 residues. Looked up from germline, CDR1 is MNHNS and CDR2 is SASEGT. The DNA of the CDR3 is TGTGCCAGCAGTGGAGCGGGGGGAACCTACGAGCAGTACTTC. As protein: CASSGAGGTYEQYF.

The chain joins TRBV27 to TRBJ1-1; TRBD1 agrees at 9 bases. The CDR3 has 17 amino acids. Unmatched junction bases numbered 14, after V lost 5 bases and J lost 4 bases. Germline assignment: CDR1 MNHEY and CDR2 SMNVEV (reference sequence). The CDR3 region has the DNA TGTGCCAGCAGTGCGCAAGGGACAGGGTTCATCGGCACTGAAGCTTTCTTT. It translates to CASSAQGTGFIGTEAFF.

The chain uses TRBV2 and TRBJ2-3, with a tentative D call TRBD1 (5 bases). CDR3 size: 18 residues. V was cut by 6 bases and J by 1 base, with 23 bases left in between. Per the germline V gene, CDR1 is SNHLY and CDR2 is FYNNEI. The DNA of the CDR3 is TGTGCCAGCAGGTTTACAGGCGCCAGTGCGGTTGGCACAGATACGCAGTATTTT. Its translation: CASRFTGASAVGTDTQYF.